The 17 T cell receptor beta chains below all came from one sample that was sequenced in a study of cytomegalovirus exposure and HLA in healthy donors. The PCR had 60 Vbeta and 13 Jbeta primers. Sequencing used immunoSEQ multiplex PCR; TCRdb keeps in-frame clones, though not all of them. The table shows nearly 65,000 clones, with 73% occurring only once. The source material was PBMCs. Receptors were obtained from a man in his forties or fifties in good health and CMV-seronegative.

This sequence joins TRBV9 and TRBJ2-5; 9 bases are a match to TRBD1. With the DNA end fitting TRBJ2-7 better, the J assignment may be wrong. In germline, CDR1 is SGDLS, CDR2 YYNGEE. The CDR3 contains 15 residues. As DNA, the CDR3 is TGTGCCAGCAGCGCCGCAACAGGGGGCAGGTACGAGCAGTACTTC. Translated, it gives CASSAATGGRYEQYF.

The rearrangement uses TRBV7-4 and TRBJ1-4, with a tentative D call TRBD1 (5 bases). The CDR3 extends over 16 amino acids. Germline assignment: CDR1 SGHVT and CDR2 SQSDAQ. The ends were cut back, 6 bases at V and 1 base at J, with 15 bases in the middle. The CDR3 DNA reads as TGTGCCAGCAGGCCGACCATGGGGGGAACTAATGAAAAACTGTTTTTT. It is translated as CASRPTMGGTNEKLFF.

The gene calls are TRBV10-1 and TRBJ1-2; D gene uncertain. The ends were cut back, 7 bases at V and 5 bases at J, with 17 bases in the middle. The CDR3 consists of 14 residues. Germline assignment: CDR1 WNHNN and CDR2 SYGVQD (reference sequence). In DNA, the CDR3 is TGCGCCAGCATTAACGAGGGATCAACTTATGGCTACACCTTC. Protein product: CASINEGSTYGYTF.

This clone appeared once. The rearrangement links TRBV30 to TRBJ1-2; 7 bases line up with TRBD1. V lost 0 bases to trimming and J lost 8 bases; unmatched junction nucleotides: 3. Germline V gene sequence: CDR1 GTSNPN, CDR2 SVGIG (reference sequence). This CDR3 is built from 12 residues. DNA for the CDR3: TGTGCCTGGAGTGTTACAGGGGTCGGCTACACCTTC. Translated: CAWSVTGVGYTF.

The CDR3: CASRDLSAEQYF. In DNA, the CDR3 is TGTGCCAGCAGGGACCTTAGCGCCGAGCAGTACTTC. The chain is built from TRBV6-1 and TRBJ2-7, with TRBD2 as a possible D gene (5 bases). CDR3 length equals 12 residues. Trimming removed 6 bases from V and 6 bases from J, with 12 bases in between. CDR1 is MNHNS and CDR2 is SASEGT in the germline V gene.

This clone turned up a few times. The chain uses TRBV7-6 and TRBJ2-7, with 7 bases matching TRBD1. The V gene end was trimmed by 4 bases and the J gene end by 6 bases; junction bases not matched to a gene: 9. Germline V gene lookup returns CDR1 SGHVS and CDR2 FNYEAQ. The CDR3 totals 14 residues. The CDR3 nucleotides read TGTGCCAGCAGCTCAGTGACAGGGCGTCGCGAGCAGTACTTC. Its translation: CASSSVTGRREQYF.

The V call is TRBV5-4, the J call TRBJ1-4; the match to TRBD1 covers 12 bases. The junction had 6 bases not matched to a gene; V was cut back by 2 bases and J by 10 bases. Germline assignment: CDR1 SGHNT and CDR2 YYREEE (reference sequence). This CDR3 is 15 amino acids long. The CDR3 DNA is TGTGCCAGCAGCTTAGACGGGACAGGGGGCCGAAAACTGTTTTTT. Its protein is CASSLDGTGGRKLFF. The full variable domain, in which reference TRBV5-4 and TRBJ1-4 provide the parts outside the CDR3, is ETGVTQSPTHLIKTRGQQVTLRCSSQSGHNTVSWYQQALGQGPQFIFQYYREEENGRGNFPPRFSGLQFPNYSSELNVNALELDDSALYLCASSLDGTGGRKLFFGSGTQLSVL.

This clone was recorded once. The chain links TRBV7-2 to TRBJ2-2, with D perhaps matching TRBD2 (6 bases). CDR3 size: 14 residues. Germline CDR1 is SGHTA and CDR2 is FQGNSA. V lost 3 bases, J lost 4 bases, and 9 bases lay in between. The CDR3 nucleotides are TGTGCCAGCAGCTTCACTAGCAGCACCGGGGAGCTGTTTTTT. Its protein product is CASSFTSSTGELFF.

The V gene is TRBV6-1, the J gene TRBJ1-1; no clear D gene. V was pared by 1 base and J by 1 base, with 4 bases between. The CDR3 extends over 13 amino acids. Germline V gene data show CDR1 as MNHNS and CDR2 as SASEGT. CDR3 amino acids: CASSEVRNTEAFF. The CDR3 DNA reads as TGTGCCAGCAGTGAAGTTCGGAACACTGAAGCTTTCTTT.

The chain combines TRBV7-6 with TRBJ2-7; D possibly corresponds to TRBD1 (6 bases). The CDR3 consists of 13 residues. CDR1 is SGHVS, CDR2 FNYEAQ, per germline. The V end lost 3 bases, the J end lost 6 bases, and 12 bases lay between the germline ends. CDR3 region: CASSFAGASEQYF. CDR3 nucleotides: TGTGCCAGCAGCTTTGCAGGGGCCAGCGAGCAGTACTTC.

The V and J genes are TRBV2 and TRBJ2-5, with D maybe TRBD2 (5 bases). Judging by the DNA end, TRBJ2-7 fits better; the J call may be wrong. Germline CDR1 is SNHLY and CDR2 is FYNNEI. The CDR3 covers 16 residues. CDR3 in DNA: TGTGCCAGCAGGGGGTGGCGGACTGTAGCCTCCTACGAGCAGTACTTC. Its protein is CASRGWRTVASYEQYF.

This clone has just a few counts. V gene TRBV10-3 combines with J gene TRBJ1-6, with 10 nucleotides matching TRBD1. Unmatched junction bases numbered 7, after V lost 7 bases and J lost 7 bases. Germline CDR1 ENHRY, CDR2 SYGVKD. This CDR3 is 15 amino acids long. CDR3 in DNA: TGTGCCATCAAAGACCGGGACAGGGGCAATTCACCCCTCCACTTT. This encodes CAIKDRDRGNSPLHF.

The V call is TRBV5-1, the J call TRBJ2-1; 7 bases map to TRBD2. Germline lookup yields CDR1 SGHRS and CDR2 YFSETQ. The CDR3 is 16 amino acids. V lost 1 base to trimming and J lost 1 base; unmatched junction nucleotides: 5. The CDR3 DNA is TGCGCCAGCAGCTTGTCTAGCGGTTCATCCTACAATGAGCAGTTCTTC. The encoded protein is CASSLSSGSSYNEQFF.

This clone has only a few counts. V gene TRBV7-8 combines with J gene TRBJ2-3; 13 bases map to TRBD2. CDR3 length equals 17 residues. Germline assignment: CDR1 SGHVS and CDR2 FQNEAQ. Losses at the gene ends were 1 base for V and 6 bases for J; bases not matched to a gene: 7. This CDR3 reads CASSLGILAGGRDTQYF. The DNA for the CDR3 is TGTGCCAGCAGCTTAGGAATACTAGCGGGGGGGAGGGATACGCAGTATTTT.

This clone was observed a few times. The CDR3 region has the DNA TGTGCCAGCAGTTTCGGCGGGGGTCAGAGCACAGATACGCAGTATTTT. Encoded protein: CASSFGGGQSTDTQYF. This chain links TRBV5-6 with TRBJ2-3; TRBD2 aligns across 7 bases. Looked up from germline, CDR1 is SGHDT and CDR2 is YYEEEE. The CDR3 contains 16 residues. V shed 5 bases, J shed 0 bases, and the junction held 9 bases outside the gene matches.

In nucleotides, the CDR3 is TGTGCCAGCATCCTGGACAGATTTCAGCCCCAGCATTTT. This codes for CASILDRFQPQHF. This chain links TRBV2 with TRBJ1-5, with a tentative D call TRBD1 (6 bases). Trimming took off 7 bases at V and 6 bases at J, with 13 bases between the two ends. The CDR3 has 13 residues. The germline gives CDR1 SNHLY, CDR2 FYNNEI.

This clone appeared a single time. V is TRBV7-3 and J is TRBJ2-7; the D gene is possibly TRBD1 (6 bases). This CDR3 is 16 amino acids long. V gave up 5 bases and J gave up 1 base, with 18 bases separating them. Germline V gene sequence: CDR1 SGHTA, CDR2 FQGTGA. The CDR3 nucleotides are TGTGCCAGCAGCCAGGGGTTCGACAGGAGATCCTACGAGCAGTACTTC. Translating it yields CASSQGFDRRSYEQYF.